What follows are 18 T cell receptor beta chains derived from one specimen sequenced in a study of blood T cell repertoires in COVID-19. Assay: immunoSEQ multiplex PCR; the TCRdb copy retains only in-frame clones and omits some. Counted here are 300,000 to 450,000 clones, roughly 87% occurring once; the ten biggest clones make up approximately 0.93%. Sequencing was performed on PBMCs or T cells enriched from blood (not recorded which). Source of these receptors: a woman in her twenties or thirties who had recovered from COVID-19.

V and J are TRBV28 and TRBJ1-3; 8 bases are shared with TRBD1. Germline CDR1 and CDR2: MDHEN and SYDVKM. V lost 4 bases and J lost 2; bases outside the gene matches: 4. The CDR3 is made up of 15 amino acids. CDR3 residues: CASSWGQATGNTIYF. The CDR3, as DNA: TGTGCCAGCAGTTGGGGACAGGCTACTGGAAACACCATATATTTT.

J is TRBJ2-7 and V is TRBV7-2; TRBD1 agrees at 7 bases. The V gene's germline CDR1 is SGHTA and CDR2 FQGNSA. This CDR3 has 15 residues. After removal of 3 bases from V and 3 bases from J, the junction contained 8 bases not matched to a gene. DNA for the CDR3: TGTGCCAGCAGCTTGCTGTACAGGGGAGACTACGAGCAGTACTTC. Translated, it gives CASSLLYRGDYEQYF.

This chain connects TRBV12-5 to TRBJ1-5, with 7 bases that match TRBD1. Germline CDR1 is LGHNT and CDR2 is FRNRAP. J gave up 3 bases and V 1 base, and 6 bases lay outside the gene matches. This CDR3 is built from 16 residues. The CDR3: CASGLARQGLNQPQHF. The CDR3 nucleotides read TGTGCTAGTGGTTTGGCCCGACAGGGTCTCAATCAGCCCCAGCATTTT.

The count of this clone is one. The chain combines TRBV5-1 with TRBJ2-2; 9 nucleotides agree with TRBD2. The V gene's germline CDR1 is SGHRS and CDR2 YFSETQ. This CDR3 comprises 19 residues. J was trimmed by 3 bases and V by 0 bases; bases with no gene match: 12. The CDR3 DNA follows: TGCGCCAGCAGCTTGGCCGCAGTGCGGGGGGGCCGCGACACCGGGGAGCTGTTTTTT. It specifies CASSLAAVRGGRDTGELFF. The full variable domain, completed using reference TRBV5-1 and TRBJ2-2, is KAGVTQTPRYLIKTRGQQVTLSCSPISGHRSVSWYQQTPGQGLQFLFEYFSETQRNKGNFPGRFSGRQFSNSRSEMNVSTLELGDSALYLCASSLAAVRGGRDTGELFFGEGSRLTVL.

The chain couples TRBV19 to TRBJ1-2; 7 nucleotides match TRBD1. Trimming took 7 bases from V and 2 from J; bases not matched to a gene: 4. This CDR3 contains 13 residues. Germline assignment: CDR1 LNHDA and CDR2 SQIVND (reference sequence). In DNA, the CDR3 is TGTGCCAGTACCTTGACAGGGAACTATGGCTACACCTTC. This gives the protein CASTLTGNYGYTF.

V usage is TRBV6-4 and J usage is TRBJ2-1; no clear D. V was trimmed by 0 bases and J by 5 bases, leaving 8 bases between them. The CDR3 length is 14 residues. Germline CDR1 and CDR2: MRHNA and SNTAGT. Here the CDR3 reads CASSDSYGDNEQFF. The DNA for the CDR3 is TGTGCCAGCAGTGACTCATACGGAGACAATGAGCAGTTCTTC.

The V call is TRBV6-6, the J call TRBJ1-2; no firm D call. Germline V gives CDR1 MNHNY, CDR2 SVGAGI (reference sequence). This CDR3 has 16 amino acids. Trimming removed 0 bases at V and 5 bases at J, with 16 bases between. The CDR3 coding sequence is TGTGCCAGCAGTTACTCCTCGGGGTGGCGGGCATATGGCTACACCTTC. It encodes CASSYSSGWRAYGYTF.

This chain connects TRBV5-1 to TRBJ2-1; D unresolved. Trimming removed 0 bases from V and 4 bases from J, with 11 bases in between. Germline-derived CDR1 and CDR2 are SGHRS and YFSETQ. This CDR3 contains 15 residues. The CDR3 reads CASSLGETPYNEQFF. CDR3 nucleotide sequence: TGCGCCAGCAGCTTGGGCGAGACACCATACAATGAGCAGTTCTTC.

The V and J genes are TRBV5-4 and TRBJ1-3; the match to TRBD1 covers 9 bases. The CDR3 sequence is 15 residues long. In germline, CDR1 is SGHNT, CDR2 YYREEE (reference sequence). J was trimmed by 2 bases and V by 4 bases; bases with no gene match: 4. CDR3 residues: CASSRGTGTGNTIYF. The CDR3 region has the DNA TGTGCCAGCAGCCGGGGGACAGGGACTGGAAACACCATATATTTT.

The V call is TRBV19, the J call TRBJ1-2, with TRBD1 identical over 7 bases. The V and J ends lost 0 bases and 4 bases, in that order; junction bases with no gene match: 11. This CDR3 has 17 amino acids. Germline values: CDR1 LNHDA, CDR2 SQIVND (reference sequence). CDR3 loop: CASSIEVSDRYLYGYTF. The CDR3 nucleotides are TGTGCCAGTAGTATAGAGGTATCGGACAGGTATCTCTATGGCTACACCTTC.

The chain has TRBV15 and TRBJ1-1; 8 positions agree with TRBD1. Trimming removed 3 bases from V and 4 bases from J; junction bases left unmatched: 4. The CDR3 spans 14 residues. Looked up from germline, CDR1 is LNHNV and CDR2 is YYDKDF (reference sequence). Here the CDR3 DNA reads TGTGCCACCAGCAGTGCAGGGGGCTTCACTGAAGCTTTCTTT. It yields the protein CATSSAGGFTEAFF.

The chain has TRBV18 and TRBJ1-5; 8 bases agree with TRBD1. V gave up 5 bases and J gave up 2 bases; unmatched junction bases: 5. From germline, CDR1 is KGHSH and CDR2 LQKENI. The CDR3 contains 15 residues. CDR3 nucleotide sequence: TGTGCCAGCTCATCGACAGGGGATGGCAATCAGCCCCAGCATTTT. It is translated as CASSSTGDGNQPQHF.

The chain has TRBV27 and TRBJ2-3, with 8 nucleotides matching TRBD2. V was pared by 7 bases and J by 4 bases, with 4 bases of the junction left unmatched. CDR1 is MNHEY and CDR2 is SMNVEV in the germline V gene (reference sequence). This CDR3 is 13 amino acids long. CDR3 residues: CASKRGPADTQYF. The CDR3 region has the DNA TGTGCCAGCAAGCGGGGGCCTGCAGATACGCAGTATTTT.

In DNA form, the CDR3 reads TGTGCCAGCTCACGCGACAGGGGTTCTGAGCAGTTCTTC. It translates to CASSRDRGSEQFF. The chain carries TRBV18 and TRBJ2-1; 8 bases line up with TRBD1. The junction had 5 bases not matched to a gene; V was cut back by 4 bases and J by 9 bases. This CDR3 region has 13 residues. Germline V gene lookup returns CDR1 KGHSH and CDR2 LQKENI.

The genes are TRBV2 and TRBJ1-3, with D possibly matching TRBD1 (6 bases). Looked up from germline, CDR1 is SNHLY and CDR2 is FYNNEI. Trimming cost V 6 bases and J 0 bases, with 9 bases left between them. CDR3 size: 14 residues. CDR3 sequence: CASRTGFSGNTIYF. Written as DNA, the CDR3 is TGTGCCAGCAGGACAGGTTTCTCTGGAAACACCATATATTTT.

The genes are TRBV4-2 and TRBJ1-2; TRBD1 might be the D (5 bases). V was shortened by 0 bases and J by 3 bases, with 11 bases between the two germline ends. The germline gives CDR1 LGHNA, CDR2 YNFKEQ. The CDR3 consists of 15 residues. This CDR3 is CASSQDPGVDYGYTF. In DNA, the CDR3 is TGTGCCAGCAGCCAAGATCCGGGGGTTGACTATGGCTACACCTTC.

This sequence joins TRBV30 and TRBJ1-2, with D perhaps TRBD1 (6 bases). This CDR3 comprises 15 residues. CDR1 GTSNPN and CDR2 SVGIG come from the germline V gene (reference sequence). V lost 2 bases to trimming and J lost 0 bases, with 13 bases between them. The CDR3: CAWSYRANSNYGYTF. Here the CDR3 DNA reads TGTGCCTGGAGTTACAGGGCTAACTCTAACTATGGCTACACCTTC.

This chain connects TRBV29-1 to TRBJ1-2; D unresolved. V was shortened by 0 bases and J by 0 bases, with 11 bases between the two germline ends. The CDR3 consists of 15 residues. Looked up from germline, CDR1 is SQVTM and CDR2 is ANQGSEA. For the CDR3, the DNA is TGCAGCGTTGAAGACAGGAAGATGGCTAACTATGGCTACACCTTC. Amino acid sequence: CSVEDRKMANYGYTF.